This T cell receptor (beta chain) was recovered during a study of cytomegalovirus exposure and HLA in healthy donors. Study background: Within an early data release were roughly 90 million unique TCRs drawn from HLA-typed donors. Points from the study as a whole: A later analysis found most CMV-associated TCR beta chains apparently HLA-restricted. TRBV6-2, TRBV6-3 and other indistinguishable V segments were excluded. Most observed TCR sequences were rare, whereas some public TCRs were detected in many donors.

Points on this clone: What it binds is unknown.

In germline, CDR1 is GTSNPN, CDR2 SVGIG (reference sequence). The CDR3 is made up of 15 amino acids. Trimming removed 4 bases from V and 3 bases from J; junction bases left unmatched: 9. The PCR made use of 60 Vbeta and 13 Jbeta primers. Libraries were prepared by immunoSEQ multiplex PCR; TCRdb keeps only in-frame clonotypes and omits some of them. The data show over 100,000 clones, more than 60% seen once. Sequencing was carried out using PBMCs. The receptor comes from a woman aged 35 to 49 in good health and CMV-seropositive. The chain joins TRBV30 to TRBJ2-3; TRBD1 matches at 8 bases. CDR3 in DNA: TGTGCCTGGACCCGTACTGGGGACAGGACAGATACGCAGTATTTT. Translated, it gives CAWTRTGDRTDTQYF.